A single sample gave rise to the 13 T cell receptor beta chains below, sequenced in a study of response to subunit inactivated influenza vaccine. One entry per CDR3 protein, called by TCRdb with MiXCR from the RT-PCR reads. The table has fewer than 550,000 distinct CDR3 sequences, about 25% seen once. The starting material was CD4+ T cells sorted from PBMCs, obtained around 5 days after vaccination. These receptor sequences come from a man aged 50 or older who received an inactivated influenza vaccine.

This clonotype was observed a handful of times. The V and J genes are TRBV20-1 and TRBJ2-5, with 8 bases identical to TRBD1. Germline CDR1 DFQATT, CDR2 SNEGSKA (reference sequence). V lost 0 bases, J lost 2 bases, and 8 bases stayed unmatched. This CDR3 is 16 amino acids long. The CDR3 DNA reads TGCAGTGCTAGAGATTCCAGGACAGGGATTCAAGAGACCCAGTACTTC. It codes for CSARDSRTGIQETQYF.

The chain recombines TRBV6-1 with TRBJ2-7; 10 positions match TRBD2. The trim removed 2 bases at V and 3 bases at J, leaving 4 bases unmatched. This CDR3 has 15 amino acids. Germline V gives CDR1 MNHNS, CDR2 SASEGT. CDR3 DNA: TGTGCCAGCAGTGAAAGGCTAGCGGGAGTCTACGAGCAGTACTTC. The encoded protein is CASSERLAGVYEQYF.

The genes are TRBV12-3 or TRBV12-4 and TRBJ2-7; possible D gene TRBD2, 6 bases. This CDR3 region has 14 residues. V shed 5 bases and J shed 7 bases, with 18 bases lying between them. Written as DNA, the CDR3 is TGTGCCAGCAGTCTGGGGGGATCATCTGGGGAGCAGTACTTC. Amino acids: CASSLGGSSGEQYF.

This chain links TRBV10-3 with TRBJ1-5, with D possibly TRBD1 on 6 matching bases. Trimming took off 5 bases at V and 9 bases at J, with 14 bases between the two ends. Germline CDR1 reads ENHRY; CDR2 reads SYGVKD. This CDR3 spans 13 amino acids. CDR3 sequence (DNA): TGTGCCATCAGTCGGGACATGAGTAGGCCCCAGCATTTT. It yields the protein CAISRDMSRPQHF.

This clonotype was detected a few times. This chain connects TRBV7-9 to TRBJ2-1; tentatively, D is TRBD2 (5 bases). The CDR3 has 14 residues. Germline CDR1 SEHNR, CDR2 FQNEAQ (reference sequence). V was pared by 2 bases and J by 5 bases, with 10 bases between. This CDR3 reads CASSLLAQNNEQFF. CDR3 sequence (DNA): TGTGCCAGCAGCTTATTAGCGCAAAACAATGAGCAGTTCTTC.

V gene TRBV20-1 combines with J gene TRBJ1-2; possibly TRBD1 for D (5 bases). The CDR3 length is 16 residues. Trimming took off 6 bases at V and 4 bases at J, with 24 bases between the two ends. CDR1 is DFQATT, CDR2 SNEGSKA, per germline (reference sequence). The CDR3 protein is CSASRWSGTHSYGYTF. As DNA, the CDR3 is TGCAGTGCCTCCCGCTGGTCCGGGACCCACTCCTATGGCTACACCTTC.

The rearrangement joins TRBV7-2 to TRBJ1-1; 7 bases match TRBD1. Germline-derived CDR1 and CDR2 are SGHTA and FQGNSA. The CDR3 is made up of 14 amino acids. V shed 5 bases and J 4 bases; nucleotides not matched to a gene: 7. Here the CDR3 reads CASSTYRGSTEAFF. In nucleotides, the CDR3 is TGTGCCAGCAGCACGTACAGGGGTAGCACTGAAGCTTTCTTT.

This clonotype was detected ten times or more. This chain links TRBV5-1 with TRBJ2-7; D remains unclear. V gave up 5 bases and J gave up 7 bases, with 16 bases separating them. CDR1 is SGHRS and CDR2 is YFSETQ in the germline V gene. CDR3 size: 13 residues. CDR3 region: CASRNPPGREQYF. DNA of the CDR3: TGCGCCAGCAGAAACCCGCCCGGAAGGGAGCAGTACTTC.

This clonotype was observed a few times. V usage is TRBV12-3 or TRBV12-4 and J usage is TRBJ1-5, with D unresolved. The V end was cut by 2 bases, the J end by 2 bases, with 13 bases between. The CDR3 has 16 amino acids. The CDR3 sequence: CASSLFPGGGNQPQHF. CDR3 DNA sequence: TGTGCCAGCAGTTTATTCCCAGGCGGGGGCAATCAGCCCCAGCATTTT.

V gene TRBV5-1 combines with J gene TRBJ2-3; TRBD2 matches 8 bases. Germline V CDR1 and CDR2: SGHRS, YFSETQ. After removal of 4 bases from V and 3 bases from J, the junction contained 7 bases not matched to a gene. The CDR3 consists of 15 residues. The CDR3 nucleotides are TGCGCCAGCAGCATTAGCGGGAAAGGGACAGATACGCAGTATTTT. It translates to CASSISGKGTDTQYF. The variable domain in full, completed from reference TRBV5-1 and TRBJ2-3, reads KAGVTQTPRYLIKTRGQQVTLSCSPISGHRSVSWYQQTPGQGLQFLFEYFSETQRNKGNFPGRFSGRQFSNSRSEMNVSTLELGDSALYLCASSISGKGTDTQYFGPGTRLTVL.

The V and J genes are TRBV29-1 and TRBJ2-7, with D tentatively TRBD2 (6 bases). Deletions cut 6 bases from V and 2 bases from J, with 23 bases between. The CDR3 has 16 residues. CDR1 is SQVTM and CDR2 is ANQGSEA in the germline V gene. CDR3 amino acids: CSVGGSGKTHPYEQYF. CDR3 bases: TGCAGCGTGGGCGGTAGCGGTAAGACCCATCCCTACGAGCAGTACTTC.

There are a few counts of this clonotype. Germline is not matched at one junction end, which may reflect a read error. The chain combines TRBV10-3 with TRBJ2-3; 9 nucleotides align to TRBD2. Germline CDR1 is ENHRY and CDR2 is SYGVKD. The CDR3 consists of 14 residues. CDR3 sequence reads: CAISAREGSDTQYF. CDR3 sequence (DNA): TGTGCCATAAGTGCGCGGGAGGGATCAGATACGCAGTATTTT.

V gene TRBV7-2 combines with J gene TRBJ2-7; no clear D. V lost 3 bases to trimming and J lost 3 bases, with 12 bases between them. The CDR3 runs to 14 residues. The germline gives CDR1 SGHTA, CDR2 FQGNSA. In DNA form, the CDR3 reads TGTGCCAGCAGCTTTACCGACACAAGCTACGAGCAGTACTTC. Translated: CASSFTDTSYEQYF.